These T cell receptor beta chains were read from a single sample in a study of blood T cell repertoires in COVID-19. Data came from immunoSEQ multiplex PCR; TCRdb stores just in-frame clones and leaves some out. The sample records fewer than 250,000 clones, around 86% being singletons. What was sequenced was peripheral blood. The receptors were gathered from an elderly woman with COVID-19, enrolled during active disease. The CDR3 runs from the conserved cysteine through the conserved F or W. Fields, in order: CDR3 DNA, CDR3 protein, clone size, V gene, CDR3 length, D gene, J gene. A D gene is named only where the DNA matches it firmly. For some rows the clone size is stated as once, few or many, or as a class when expanded; others skip it.

TGTGCCAGCAGCTCACAGGAAAACACTGAAGCTTTCTTT CASSSQENTEAFF - TRBV7-6 13 - TRBJ1-1
TGTGCCAGCAGCTCTCGGGGCGGGGTGGGAAAACTGTTTTTT CASSSRGGVGKLFF once TRBV27 14 - TRBJ1-4
TGTGCCAGTAGTGTTCAACAGGGGAACACTGAAGCTTTCTTT CASSVQQGNTEAFF - TRBV19 14 - TRBJ1-1
TGTGCCAGCAGTTTATTCCCACCAAGGGGGGGCCGGGAAAAACTGTTTTTT CASSLFPPRGGREKLFF - TRBV27 17 - TRBJ1-4
TGTGCCACCAGCCCCCAGGACAGGCTACAAGAGACCCAGTACTTC CATSPQDRLQETQYF few TRBV15 15 TRBD1 TRBJ2-5
TGTGCCACCAGTGATTTGAACGGGGGGGTAGATGAGCAGTTCTTC CATSDLNGGVDEQFF once TRBV24-1 15 TRBD2 TRBJ2-1
TGTGCCAGCAGTGGACAGAACACTGAAGCTTTCTTT CASSGQNTEAFF - TRBV12-3/TRBV12-4 12 - TRBJ1-1
TGTGCCAGTCAAACGCGAGTGATAGATAATGAAAAACTGTTTTTT CASQTRVIDNEKLFF - TRBV2 15 - TRBJ1-4
TGTGCCGGGGGGTTTGCGGGTCAAGAGACCCAGTACTTC CAGGFAGQETQYF - TRBV5-6 13 - TRBJ2-5
TGTGCCAGCTCACCACAGGGACAGGGAGCGAACACTGAAGCTTTCTTT CASSPQGQGANTEAFF - TRBV18 16 TRBD1 TRBJ1-1
TGTGCCAGCAATCCCCCGGGGAACACTGAAGCTTTCTTT CASNPPGNTEAFF - TRBV25-1 13 - TRBJ1-1
TGCGCCAGCAGCCAAGACCTCCGGGACAGCTTAACGTGGGGGACTGAAGCTTTCTTT CASSQDLRDSLTWGTEAFF - TRBV4-1 19 TRBD1 TRBJ1-1
TGTGCCAGCAGAGCCTTGACAGGGGCTGAAGCTTTCTTT CASRALTGAEAFF - TRBV6-5 13 TRBD1 TRBJ1-1
TGTGCCAGCAGCCAAGGTCCCCAGGGGCGAGGAGAGACCCAGTACTTC CASSQGPQGRGETQYF - TRBV4-2 16 - TRBJ2-5
TGTGCCAGCAGTGAAGGGCCGGGCACTGAAGCTTTCTTT CASSEGPGTEAFF - TRBV6-1 13 - TRBJ1-1
TGTGCCAGCAGTGCGGGACGGTCTCTGAGGACTGAAGCTTTCTTT CASSAGRSLRTEAFF - TRBV27 15 - TRBJ1-1
TGTGCCAGCAGCCGAGGGTCCTTAGGCACTGAAGCTTTCTTT CASSRGSLGTEAFF - TRBV2 14 - TRBJ1-1
TGTGCCAGCAGGGACTTGACAGGGGTGGAGACCCAGTACTTC CASRDLTGVETQYF - TRBV2 14 TRBD1 TRBJ2-5